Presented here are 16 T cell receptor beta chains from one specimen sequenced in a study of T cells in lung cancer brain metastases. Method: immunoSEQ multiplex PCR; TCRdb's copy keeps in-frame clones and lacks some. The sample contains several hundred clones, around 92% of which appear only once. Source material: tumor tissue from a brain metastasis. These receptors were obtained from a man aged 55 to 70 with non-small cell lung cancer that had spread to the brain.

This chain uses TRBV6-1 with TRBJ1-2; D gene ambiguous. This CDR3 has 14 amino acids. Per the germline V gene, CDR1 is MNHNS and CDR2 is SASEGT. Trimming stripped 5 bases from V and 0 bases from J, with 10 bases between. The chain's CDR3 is CASSKTQANYGYTF. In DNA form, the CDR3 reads TGTGCCAGCAGTAAGACACAAGCTAACTATGGCTACACCTTC.

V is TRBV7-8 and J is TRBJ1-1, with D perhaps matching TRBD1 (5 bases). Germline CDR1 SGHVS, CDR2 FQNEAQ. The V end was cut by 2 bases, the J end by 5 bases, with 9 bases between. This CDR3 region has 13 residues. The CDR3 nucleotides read TGTGCCAGCAGCTTAACGGGGGGGACTGAAGCTTTCTTT. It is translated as CASSLTGGTEAFF.

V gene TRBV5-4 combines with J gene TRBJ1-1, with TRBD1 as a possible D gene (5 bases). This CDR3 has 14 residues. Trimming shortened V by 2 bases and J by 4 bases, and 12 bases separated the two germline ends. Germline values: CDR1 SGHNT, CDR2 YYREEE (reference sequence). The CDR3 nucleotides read TGTGCCAGCAGCTTTAGAGGGGAGTTCACTGAAGCTTTCTTT. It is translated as CASSFRGEFTEAFF. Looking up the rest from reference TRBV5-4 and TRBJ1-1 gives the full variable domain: ETGVTQSPTHLIKTRGQQVTLRCSSQSGHNTVSWYQQALGQGPQFIFQYYREEENGRGNFPPRFSGLQFPNYSSELNVNALELDDSALYLCASSFRGEFTEAFFGQGTRLTVV.

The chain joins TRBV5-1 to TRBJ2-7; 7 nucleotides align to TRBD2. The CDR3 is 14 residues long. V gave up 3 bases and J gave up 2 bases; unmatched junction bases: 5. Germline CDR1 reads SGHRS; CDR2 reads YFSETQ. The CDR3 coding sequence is TGCGCCAGCAGCTACGGACTAGGGACCTACGAGCAGTACTTC. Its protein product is CASSYGLGTYEQYF.

In DNA form, the CDR3 reads TGTGCCAGCAGCCTACCCGGACAGGGCCCCCAAGAGACCCAGTACTTC. Its translation is CASSLPGQGPQETQYF. V usage is TRBV7-9 and J usage is TRBJ2-5, with 8 bases matching TRBD1. The CDR3 loop spans 16 amino acids. V lost 5 bases, J lost 1 base, and 9 bases stayed unmatched. Looked up from germline, CDR1 is SEHNR and CDR2 is FQNEAQ (reference sequence).

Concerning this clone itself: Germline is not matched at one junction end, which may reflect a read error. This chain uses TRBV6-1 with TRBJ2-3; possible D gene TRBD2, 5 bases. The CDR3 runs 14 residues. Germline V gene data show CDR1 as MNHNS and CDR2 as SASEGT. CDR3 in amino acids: CASGGFLDTDTQYF. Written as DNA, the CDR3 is TGTGCCAGTGGAGGTTTCTTAGACACAGATACACAGTATTTT.

The CDR3 DNA reads TGTGCCAGCTCTGCGACAGGGAATGAGCAGTTCTTC. This translates into CASSATGNEQFF. The rearrangement joins TRBV18 to TRBJ2-1; 7 bases are a match to TRBD1. V shed 6 bases, J shed 7 bases, and the junction held 3 bases outside the gene matches. CDR3 length: 12 amino acids. The V gene's germline CDR1 is KGHSH and CDR2 LQKENI.

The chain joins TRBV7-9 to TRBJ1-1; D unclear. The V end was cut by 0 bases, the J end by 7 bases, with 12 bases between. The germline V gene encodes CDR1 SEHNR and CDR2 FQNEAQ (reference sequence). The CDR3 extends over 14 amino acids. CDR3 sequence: CASSLAGESGEAFF. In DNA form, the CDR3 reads TGTGCCAGCAGCTTAGCCGGGGAAAGTGGTGAAGCTTTCTTT. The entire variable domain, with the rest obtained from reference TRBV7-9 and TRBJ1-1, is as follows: DTGVSQNPRHKITKRGQNVTFRCDPISEHNRLYWYRQTLGQGPEFLTYFQNEAQLEKSRLLSDRFSAERPKGSFSTLEIQRTEQGDSAMYLCASSLAGESGEAFFGQGTRLTVV.

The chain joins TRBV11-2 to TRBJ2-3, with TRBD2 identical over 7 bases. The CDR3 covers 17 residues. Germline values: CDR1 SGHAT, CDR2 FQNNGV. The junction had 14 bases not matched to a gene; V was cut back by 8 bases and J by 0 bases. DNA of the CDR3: TGTGCCAGCCGTGGTGGTAGCGGGCACACCAGCACAGATACGCAGTATTTT. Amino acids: CASRGGSGHTSTDTQYF.

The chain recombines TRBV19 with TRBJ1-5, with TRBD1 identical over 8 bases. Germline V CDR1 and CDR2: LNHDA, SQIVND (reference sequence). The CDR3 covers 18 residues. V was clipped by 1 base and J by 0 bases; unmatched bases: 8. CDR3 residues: CASSIGGQVKGSNQPQHF. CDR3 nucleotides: TGTGCCAGTAGTATAGGGGGACAGGTTAAAGGTAGCAATCAGCCCCAGCATTTT.

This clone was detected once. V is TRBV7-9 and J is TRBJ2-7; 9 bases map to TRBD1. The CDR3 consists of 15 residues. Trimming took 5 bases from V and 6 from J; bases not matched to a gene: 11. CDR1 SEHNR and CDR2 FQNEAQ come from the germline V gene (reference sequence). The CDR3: CASSPRDREVSEQYF. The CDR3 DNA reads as TGTGCCAGCAGCCCACGGGACAGGGAGGTTTCCGAGCAGTACTTC.

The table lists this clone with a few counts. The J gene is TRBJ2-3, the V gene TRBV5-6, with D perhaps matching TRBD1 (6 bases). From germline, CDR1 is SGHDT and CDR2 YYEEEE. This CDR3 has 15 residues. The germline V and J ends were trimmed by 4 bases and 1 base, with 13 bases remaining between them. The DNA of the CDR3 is TGTGCCAGCAGCCTGGACAGAGTGGGCACAGATACGCAGTATTTT. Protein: CASSLDRVGTDTQYF.

The CDR3 here is CASSTYRGPATDTQYF. The CDR3 DNA is TGTGCCAGCTCAACTTACAGGGGGCCGGCAACAGATACGCAGTATTTT. V gene TRBV18 combines with J gene TRBJ2-3, with TRBD1 matching over 9 bases. Germline V gives CDR1 KGHSH, CDR2 LQKENI. Trimming at V came to 5 bases and at J to 3 bases, leaving 9 bases not matched to a gene. This CDR3 region has 16 residues.

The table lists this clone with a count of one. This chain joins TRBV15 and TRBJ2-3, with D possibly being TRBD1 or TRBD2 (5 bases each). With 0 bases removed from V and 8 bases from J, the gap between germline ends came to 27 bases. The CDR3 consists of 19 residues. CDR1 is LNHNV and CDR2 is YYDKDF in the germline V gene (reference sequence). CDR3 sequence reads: CATSRDSPSMRGSGVTQYF. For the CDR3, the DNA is TGTGCCACCAGCAGAGATTCGCCTAGCATGAGGGGCTCGGGCGTTACGCAGTATTTT.

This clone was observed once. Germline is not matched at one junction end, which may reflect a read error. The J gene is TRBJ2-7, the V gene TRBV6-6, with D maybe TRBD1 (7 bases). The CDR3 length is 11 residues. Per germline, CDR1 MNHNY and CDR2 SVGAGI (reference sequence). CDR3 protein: CASSTTGEVRF. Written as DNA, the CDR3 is TGTGCCAGCAGTACAACAGGGGAGGTTCGGTTC.

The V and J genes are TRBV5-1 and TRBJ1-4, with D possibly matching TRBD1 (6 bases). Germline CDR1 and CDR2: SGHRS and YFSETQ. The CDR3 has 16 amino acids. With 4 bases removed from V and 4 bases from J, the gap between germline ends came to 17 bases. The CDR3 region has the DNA TGCGCCAGCAGCGCAGGATACAGGGAGGGTAATGAAAAACTGTTTTTT. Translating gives CASSAGYREGNEKLFF. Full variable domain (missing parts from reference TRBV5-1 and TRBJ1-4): KAGVTQTPRYLIKTRGQQVTLSCSPISGHRSVSWYQQTPGQGLQFLFEYFSETQRNKGNFPGRFSGRQFSNSRSEMNVSTLELGDSALYLCASSAGYREGNEKLFFGSGTQLSVL.